A single sample is the source of the 7 T cell receptor beta chains below, sequenced in a study of post-analysis software for immune sequencing data. Study-wide results and caveats: Among roughly 5 TRBV segments more frequent in patients than controls were TRBV5-6, TRBV5-1 and TRBV20-1.

No antigen is known for these receptors. Unique molecular identifiers featured in each of the TCR beta cDNA libraries. TCRdb independently ran MiXCR on the PCR reads; one entry per CDR3 protein. The sample consists of 550,000 to 700,000 distinct CDR3 sequences, around 40% of them appearing once. The sample taken for sequencing was blood. The receptors derive from a girl under 18 with multiple sclerosis.

J is TRBJ1-2 and V is TRBV10-3; 8 bases are shared with TRBD1. Germline lookup yields CDR1 ENHRY and CDR2 SYGVKD. The CDR3 has 14 amino acids. V was clipped by 6 bases and J by 3 bases; unmatched bases: 6. CDR3 loop: CAIRGTGVYYGYTF. CDR3 bases: TGTGCCATCAGAGGGACAGGCGTATACTATGGCTACACCTTC.

This clonotype was picked up one time. CDR3 amino acids: CSVEESSGVDTQYF. DNA for the CDR3: TGCAGCGTTGAAGAGTCTAGCGGGGTAGATACGCAGTATTTT. This sequence joins TRBV29-1 and TRBJ2-3; the match to TRBD2 covers 9 bases. CDR3 length equals 14 residues. Germline-derived CDR1 and CDR2 are SQVTM and ANQGSEA. V was clipped by 0 bases and J by 5 bases; unmatched bases: 3.

This chain links TRBV7-9 with TRBJ2-5, with D perhaps assigned TRBD1 or TRBD2 (5 bases each). This CDR3 contains 14 residues. Trimming stripped 5 bases from V and 5 bases from J, with 15 bases between. In germline, CDR1 is SEHNR, CDR2 FQNEAQ (reference sequence). CDR3 sequence (DNA): TGTGCCAGCAGCCCTCACGGGGCCGGGGAGACCCAGTACTTC. Its translation: CASSPHGAGETQYF.

The chain recombines TRBV20-1 with TRBJ1-3; a possible D gene is TRBD1 (6 bases). V was pared by 0 bases and J by 0 bases, with 18 bases between. Per the germline V gene, CDR1 is DFQATT and CDR2 is SNEGSKA (reference sequence). CDR3 length: 18 amino acids. The CDR3 is CSARDLRRQGPSGNTIYF. The CDR3 DNA follows: TGCAGTGCTAGAGATCTAAGGCGGCAGGGGCCCTCTGGAAACACCATATATTTT.

This clonotype was seen a few times. The genes are TRBV20-1 and TRBJ2-3, with unresolved D. V was cut by 3 bases and J by 1 base, with 14 bases left in between. This CDR3 is built from 15 residues. CDR1 and CDR2 (germline): DFQATT, SNEGSKA (reference sequence). The chain's CDR3 is CSARGGRFGTDTQYF. The CDR3 DNA is TGCAGTGCTAGGGGTGGAAGGTTCGGCACAGATACGCAGTATTTT.

V gene TRBV12-3 or TRBV12-4 combines with J gene TRBJ1-5; D is possibly TRBD1 (6 bases). CDR3 length equals 13 residues. V lost 6 bases to trimming and J lost 4 bases, with 10 bases between them. CDR3 DNA sequence: TGTGCCAGCAGGGACAGACCAAATCAGCCCCAGCATTTT. Its protein product is CASRDRPNQPQHF.

This clonotype was recorded only once. This chain connects TRBV20-1 to TRBJ2-6, with 8 bases fitting TRBD1. This CDR3 contains 16 residues. The V gene's germline CDR1 is DFQATT and CDR2 SNEGSKA (reference sequence). V was clipped by 3 bases and J by 1 base; unmatched bases: 5. DNA of the CDR3: TGCAGTGCTAGCACAGGGGGTCCGTCTGGGGCCAACGTCCTGACTTTC. As protein: CSASTGGPSGANVLTF.